This T cell receptor beta chain emerged from a study of Ad26.COV2.S vaccination and SARS-CoV-2 variants. The wider study: Ad26.COV2.S, an intramuscular injection, was given once or twice 56 days apart. The study, taken as a whole, reports: Vaccine recipients surpassed placebo recipients in spike-specific TCR breadth. The breadth of spike-specific CD8+ and CD4+ T cell responses after vaccination was reportedly substantial.

The data were produced by immunoSEQ multiplex PCR, yet TCRdb's version contains in-frame clones alone and is incomplete. The data hold nearly 400,000 clones, with approximately 89% observed a single time. This sample's treatment: approximately 18 received Ad26.COV2.S at low or high dose, single or two shots; 5 received placebo; per-sample allocation not given. It was on day 63 after the first vaccine or placebo injection that samples were taken. On this clone: What it recognizes is unknown.

The sequence derives from a person aged 18-65 years who received the Ad26.COV2.S COVID-19 vaccine or a placebo. Sample: peripheral blood, taken in a trial of Ad26.COV2.S vaccine versus placebo.

The CDR3 reads CASSLTSLTDTQYF. The CDR3 DNA reads TGTGCCAGCAGCTTAACTAGTCTCACAGATACGCAGTATTTT. This chain links TRBV7-2 with TRBJ2-3; D perhaps matches TRBD2 (5 bases). The V end lost 2 bases, the J end lost 2 bases, and 8 bases lay between the germline ends. The CDR3 sequence is 14 residues long. Germline values: CDR1 SGHTA, CDR2 FQGNSA.